This T cell receptor (beta chain) was profiled in a study of blood T cell repertoires in COVID-19. At the level of the study: Sites in the United States, Italy and Spain provided acute and convalescent COVID-19 samples. In each case, the material was cDNA or gDNA derived from T cells, B-cell-depleted T cells, or PBMCs.

In germline, CDR1 is LNHDA, CDR2 SQIVND (reference sequence). This CDR3 is 14 amino acids long. With 5 bases clipped from V and 7 bases from J, the junction kept 6 bases outside the gene matches. Original processing methods: Amplification from reference gene primers served as the basis for estimated nucleated cell counts. Sequenced by immunoSEQ multiplex PCR; TCRdb stores in-frame clones only, minus some. From that table come the V and J calls and clone size; the DNA was used to work out D and trimming. This sample yields 250,000 or so clones, of which 80% to 90% are seen a single time; 1.3% to 1.5% belongs to the top ten.

The rearrangement uses TRBV19 and TRBJ1-4; 8 nucleotides align to TRBD1. The sample consisted of peripheral blood. This receptor was identified in a man at least 80 years old with acute or convalescent COVID-19. The CDR3 here is CASSPGQGGEKLFF. The CDR3 DNA sequence: TGTGCCAGTAGTCCTGGACAGGGTGGTGAAAAACTGTTTTTT.